Listed here are 2 T cell receptor beta chains from one sample, sequenced in a study of blood T cell repertoires in COVID-19. Here immunoSEQ multiplex PCR was the method, and the copy in TCRdb shows in-frame clones only, minus some. The table records around 300,000 clones, approximately 90% of them present only once. The sequencing input was peripheral blood. The receptors were gathered from a woman aged 40 to 50 with acute or convalescent COVID-19.

This chain connects TRBV3-1 (or the pseudogene TRBV3-2) to TRBJ1-2, with TRBD1 as a possible D gene (5 bases). This CDR3 spans 14 amino acids. Germline V gives CDR1 LGHDT, CDR2 YNNKEL (reference sequence). Trimming took off 0 bases at V and 1 base at J, with 6 bases between the two ends. CDR3 loop: CASSQEGGNYGYTF. In DNA form, the CDR3 reads TGTGCCAGCAGCCAAGAGGGGGGTAACTATGGCTACACCTTC.

J is TRBJ1-5 and V is TRBV27; D possibly corresponds to TRBD1 (5 bases). Germline values: CDR1 MNHEY, CDR2 SMNVEV (reference sequence). Trimming removed 0 bases from V and 2 bases from J, with 11 bases in between. The CDR3 totals 16 residues. In DNA, the CDR3 is TGTGCCAGCAGTTTATCGGGGGGTTGGGGCAATCAGCCCCAGCATTTT. This gives the protein CASSLSGGWGNQPQHF.